This paragraph covers one TCR beta chain sequence. In the original workflow: Amplification from reference gene primers served as the basis for estimated nucleated cell counts. Sequencing was performed with immunoSEQ multiplex PCR; in TCRdb, only in-frame clones are kept and a portion is missing. The DNA gave D and trimming, while V, J and clone size come from that table. This table holds approximately 150,000 clones, roughly 82% found once. This entry belongs to a study of blood T cell repertoires in COVID-19. Study-level background: Acute and convalescent COVID-19 samples came from the United States, Italy and Spain. PBMCs, B-cell-depleted T cells, or T cells were the source of the cDNA or gDNA that made up the material.

V was trimmed by 2 bases and J by 1 base, leaving 12 bases between them. The CDR3 is made up of 15 amino acids. The germline V gene encodes CDR1 LGHNA and CDR2 YNFKEQ. The clonotype originates from a woman in her fifties or sixties in a cohort sampled during active or convalescent COVID-19. The rearrangement joins TRBV4-2 to TRBJ2-7; possible D gene TRBD1, 6 bases. The specimen sequenced was peripheral blood. CDR3 region: CASSQQKDRSYEQYF. The CDR3 nucleotides are TGTGCCAGCAGCCAACAAAAGGACAGATCCTACGAGCAGTACTTC.